These T cell receptor beta chains were read from a single sample in a study of control samples from healthy donors and cancer patients. Profiled with immunoSEQ multiplex PCR; TCRdb holds only in-frame clones, not every one. Of tens of thousands of clones in the sample, more than 80% were seen once. The sample taken for sequencing was PBMCs. The receptors derive from a man aged 25-45 years with colorectal cancer. The CDR3 runs from the conserved cysteine through the conserved F or W. A D gene is named only where the DNA matches it firmly. Clone size is shown for a subset of rows, as once, few, many or a class of expanded clone.

d_call,clone_size,v_call,j_call,cdr3_nt,cdr3_aa
TRBD2,NA,TRBV5-4,TRBJ2-1,TGTGCCAGCAGCATAGGACTAGCGGGGGGGCTCGAGGAGCAGTTCTTC,CASSIGLAGGLEEQFF
NA,NA,TRBV12-5,TRBJ2-2,TGTGCTAGTGGTTTGATCGTAGCGGTCCGCGCGAACACCGGGGAGCTGTTTTTT,CASGLIVAVRANTGELFF
NA,NA,TRBV9,TRBJ2-7,TGTGCCAGCAGTGAGACCCCAGCCGCAGGCGAGCAGTACTTC,CASSETPAAGEQYF
TRBD1,NA,TRBV7-9,TRBJ1-2,TGTGCCAGCAGCGTGGGACAGAATTACTATGGCTACACCTTC,CASSVGQNYYGYTF
NA,NA,TRBV7-6,TRBJ2-2,TGTGCCAGCAGCGCCCGGGACCTCATCGGGGAGCTGTTTTTT,CASSARDLIGELFF
NA,NA,TRBV19,TRBJ2-4,TGTGCCAGTAGTATATATAACAGCAAAAACATTCAGTACTTC,CASSIYNSKNIQYF
NA,NA,TRBV13,TRBJ2-7,TGTGCCAGCAGCTTCTCTGGGGGGTCCTGGACCACTGCCGTACGTGAAGGGCAGTACTTC,CASSFSGGSWTTAVREGQYF
NA,NA,TRBV10-2,TRBJ2-1,TGCGCCAGCAGGATGACTAGTGGCTCCTACAATGAGCAGTTCTTC,CASRMTSGSYNEQFF
NA,NA,TRBV29-1,TRBJ1-1,TGCAGCGTTGGGAGCAGTTTGAACACTGAAGCTTTCTTT,CSVGSSLNTEAFF
NA,NA,TRBV19,TRBJ2-3,TGTGCCAGTAGTATAGGCGTACCTAGCACAGATACGCAGTATTTT,CASSIGVPSTDTQYF
TRBD1,NA,TRBV5-4,TRBJ2-3,TGTGCCAGCAGCTCTGACAGGGGTGCGCAGTATTTT,CASSSDRGAQYF
NA,NA,TRBV6-1,TRBJ1-2,TGTGCCAGCAGTGAAGTAGACAGCCCCTATGGCTACACCTTC,CASSEVDSPYGYTF
NA,few,TRBV12-3/TRBV12-4,TRBJ2-3,TGTGCCAGCAGTTATTCCACAGATACGCAGTATTTT,CASSYSTDTQYF
NA,NA,TRBV6-5,TRBJ2-1,TGTGCCAGCAGCCGCACCGGGTACGATGAGCAGTTCTTC,CASSRTGYDEQFF
TRBD1,NA,TRBV10-2,TRBJ2-1,TGCGCCAGCAAGAGGACAGGGAATACACACAATGAGCAGTTCTTC,CASKRTGNTHNEQFF
NA,few,TRBV6-2/TRBV6-3,TRBJ2-2,TGTGCCAGCAGCCAGGGGAGGGTCCAAGGGGAGCTGTTTTTT,CASSQGRVQGELFF
NA,once,TRBV15,TRBJ2-3,TGTGCCACGAGGGGGGGGGAAAGCACAGATACGCAGTATTTT,CATRGGESTDTQYF
NA,once,TRBV27,TRBJ1-2,TGTGCCAGCAGTAAGACAGGTCAAAGTCCAGCTAACTATGGCTACACCTTC,CASSKTGQSPANYGYTF
NA,NA,TRBV30,TRBJ2-7,TGTGCCTGGAGGCCCGAGGGCTCCTACGAGCAGTACTTC,CAWRPEGSYEQYF
TRBD2,once,TRBV7-2,TRBJ2-3,TGTGCCAGCAGCTTAGGTTTCGGGTCTAGCGGGGGATCAGATACGCAGTATTTT,CASSLGFGSSGGSDTQYF
NA,NA,TRBV9,TRBJ1-4,TGTGCCAGCAGCGTAGAGGGGGGGCTTGGAGAAAAACTGTTTTTT,CASSVEGGLGEKLFF
NA,NA,TRBV4-2,TRBJ1-2,TGTGCCAGCAGCCAAGGGGTCGCGGGGGCCCTCTATGGCTACACCTTC,CASSQGVAGALYGYTF
TRBD1,NA,TRBV4-2,TRBJ1-2,TGTGCCAGCAGCCAAGGGGACAGGGCGGGTGGCTACACCTTC,CASSQGDRAGGYTF
NA,NA,TRBV10-2,TRBJ2-3,TGCGCCAGCACTCCCACTCCCGGTTTTGGGACAGATACGCAGTATTTT,CASTPTPGFGTDTQYF
TRBD2,NA,TRBV9,TRBJ2-5,TGTGCCAGCAGCGCCCTGGGGGGGATAGGGGAGACCCAGTACTTC,CASSALGGIGETQYF
NA,once,TRBV5-4,TRBJ2-7,TGTGCCAGCAGCTCGAATCCGGTATATGGCGAGCAGTACTTC,CASSSNPVYGEQYF
TRBD1,NA,TRBV27,TRBJ1-5,TGTGCCAGCAAGTCTATTTATAAGGGGGCAGGTCAGCCCCAGCATTTT,CASKSIYKGAGQPQHF
TRBD1,NA,TRBV19,TRBJ2-2,TGTGCCAGTAGTATCTTCAAAGGGACAGGGGGCTTCGGGGAGCTGTTTTTT,CASSIFKGTGGFGELFF
NA,once,TRBV19,TRBJ2-5,TGTGCCAGTAGTATCCAGGGGAAGACCCAGTACTTC,CASSIQGKTQYF
NA,NA,TRBV6-2/TRBV6-3,TRBJ1-5,TGTGCCAGCAGTTACTCCCAGACGAATCAGCCCCAGCATTTT,CASSYSQTNQPQHF